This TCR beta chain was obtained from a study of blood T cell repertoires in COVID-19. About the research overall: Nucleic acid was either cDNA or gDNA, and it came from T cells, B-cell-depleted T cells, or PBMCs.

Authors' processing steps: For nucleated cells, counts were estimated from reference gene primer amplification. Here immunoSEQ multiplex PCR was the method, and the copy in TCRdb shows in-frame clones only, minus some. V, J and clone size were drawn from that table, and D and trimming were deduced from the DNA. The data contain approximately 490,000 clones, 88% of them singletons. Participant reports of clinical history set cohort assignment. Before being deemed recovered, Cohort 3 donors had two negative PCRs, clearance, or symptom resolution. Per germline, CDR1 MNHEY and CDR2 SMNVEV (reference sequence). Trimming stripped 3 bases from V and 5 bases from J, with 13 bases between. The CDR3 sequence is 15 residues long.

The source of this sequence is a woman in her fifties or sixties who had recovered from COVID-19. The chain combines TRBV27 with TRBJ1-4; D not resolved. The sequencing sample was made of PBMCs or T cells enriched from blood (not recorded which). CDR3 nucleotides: TGTGCCAGCAGTTTCTTCGGATTGGAGAATGAAAAACTGTTTTTT. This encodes CASSFFGLENEKLFF.